This T cell receptor beta chain was sequenced in a study of siplizumab effects on memory and regulatory T cells. On this clone: Its antigen is as yet unknown.

Trimming left V 6 bases short and J 0 bases short, with 15 bases between. The V gene's germline CDR1 is MNHEY and CDR2 SMNVEV (reference sequence). This CDR3 is built from 15 residues. General study points: Memory T cells appeared less diverse than naive cells, which seemed to contribute substantially to alloresponse.

Some clones are missing from TCRdb's copy, which holds only in-frame ones; the method was immunoSEQ multiplex PCR. The sample holds about 120,000 clones, roughly 92% seen once. The sample comprised CD4+ T cells sorted from blood. The chain recombines TRBV27 with TRBJ2-7, with D maybe TRBD1 (6 bases). This receptor was obtained from a human donor in good health. This CDR3 is CASSTRGGSSYEQYF. CDR3 sequence (DNA): TGTGCCAGCAGCACCCGTGGGGGCTCCTCCTACGAGCAGTACTTC.